This T cell receptor beta chain appears in the sequencing data of a study of OX40 agonist ivuxolimab in advanced cancers. V dropped 3 bases and J dropped 7 bases, with 20 bases sitting between them. The CDR3 has 17 residues. Germline assignment: CDR1 SGHRS and CDR2 YFSETQ. Whole-study results and caveats: The authors did not determine the antigen specificity of the expanded peripheral T cells.

Concerning this clone: The antigen is undetermined.

Some clones are missing from TCRdb's copy, which holds only in-frame ones; the method was immunoSEQ multiplex PCR. The sample has 20,000 or so clones, 84% seen once. The TCR was taken from an adult with an advanced solid tumor such as melanoma, head and neck, liver or kidney cancer. Sequences were derived from CD4+ or CD8+ T cells sorted from blood, sampled in a trial of the OX40 agonist ivuxolimab. The chain links TRBV5-1 to TRBJ1-6, with D possibly matching TRBD1 (5 bases). CDR3 sequence (DNA): TGCGCCAGCAGCTCAGCTCCGGGACGGAAGATGAATTCACCCCTCCACTTT. It encodes CASSSAPGRKMNSPLHF.